The 25 T cell receptor beta chains given below trace back to one sample, sequenced in a study of blood T cells in healthy people across ages. A second PCR, run for about 7 to 11 cycles, used a sample-barcoded 5' primer plus a J-beta primer mix. MiXCR, applied by TCRdb to the 5' RACE reads, yields one record per CDR3 protein. Of hundreds of thousands of distinct CDR3 sequences in the sample, about 36% were seen once. The sequenced material came from blood. The source is a young man in good health.

In its sample, this clonotype was seen many times. The CDR3 nucleotides are TGTGCCAGCAGTAGGACAGGGTCCGGAGGCTACACCTTC. Protein product: CASSRTGSGGYTF. This sequence joins TRBV12-3 or TRBV12-4 and TRBJ1-2; 8 bases fit TRBD1. The length of the CDR3 is 13 residues. V shed 5 bases, J shed 8 bases, and the junction held 7 bases outside the gene matches.

V usage is TRBV29-1 and J usage is TRBJ1-1; perhaps TRBD1 as D (5 bases). V was trimmed by 0 bases and J by 4 bases, leaving 21 bases between them. Germline-derived CDR1 and CDR2 are SQVTM and ANQGSEA. The CDR3 is 17 amino acids. This CDR3 is CSVEDPGQRGVLTEAFF. CDR3 nucleotides: TGCAGCGTTGAAGATCCGGGGCAGAGGGGAGTTCTCACTGAAGCTTTCTTT. The full variable domain, rest sourced from reference TRBV29-1 and TRBJ1-1, is SAVISQKPSRDICQRGTSLTIQCQVDSQVTMMFWYRQQPGQSLTLIATANQGSEATYESGFVIDKFPISRPNLTFSTLTVSNMSPEDSSIYLCSVEDPGQRGVLTEAFFGQGTRLTVV.

This clonotype came up a few times. The chain employs TRBV4-3 and TRBJ2-2, with D unclear. The CDR3 has 12 amino acids. Per the germline V gene, CDR1 is LGHNA and CDR2 is YSLEER. With 2 bases removed from V and 5 bases from J, the gap between germline ends came to 3 bases. The DNA of the CDR3 is TGCGCCAGCAGCCAACTGACCGGGGAGCTGTTTTTT. Translating gives CASSQLTGELFF.

This clonotype was observed many times. The rearrangement links TRBV5-1 to TRBJ1-2; the D is unclear. The germline V gene has CDR1 SGHRS and CDR2 YFSETQ. The germline V and J ends were trimmed by 0 bases and 10 bases, with 19 bases remaining between them. There are 15 residues in the CDR3. CDR3 sequence: CASSLESERARLYTF. The CDR3 DNA is TGCGCCAGCAGCTTGGAAAGCGAGCGAGCCCGTCTCTACACCTTC. Looking up the rest from reference TRBV5-1 and TRBJ1-2 gives the full variable domain: KAGVTQTPRYLIKTRGQQVTLSCSPISGHRSVSWYQQTPGQGLQFLFEYFSETQRNKGNFPGRFSGRQFSNSRSEMNVSTLELGDSALYLCASSLESERARLYTFGSGTRLTVV.

This sequence joins TRBV4-1 and TRBJ1-1; no firm D call. Trimming took off 3 bases at V and 3 bases at J, with 17 bases between the two ends. This CDR3 spans 16 amino acids. The germline V gene encodes CDR1 MGHRA and CDR2 YSYEKL. This chain's CDR3 is CASSQGRERMDTEAFF. As DNA, the CDR3 is TGCGCCAGCAGCCAGGGAAGGGAAAGGATGGACACTGAAGCTTTCTTT.

In the case of this clonotype: At one of its ends the junction is not consistent with the germline gene, which may arise from a read error. The rearrangement links TRBV20-1 to TRBJ1-6; D is perhaps TRBD1 (5 bases). The CDR3 is 18 residues long. Per germline, CDR1 DFQATT and CDR2 SNEGSKA (reference sequence). The CDR3: CSARDLIQEATYKSPLHF. For the CDR3, the DNA is TGCAGTGCTAGAGACCTGATACAGGAGGCGACGTATAAGTCACCCCTCCACTTT.

This chain links TRBV5-6 with TRBJ2-7; maybe TRBD1 (5 bases). Looked up from germline, CDR1 is SGHDT and CDR2 is YYEEEE. V lost 2 bases to trimming and J lost 6 bases, with 9 bases between them. The CDR3 has 12 residues. Here the CDR3 DNA reads TGTGCCAGCAGCTTCTGGGGCGGCGAGCAGTACTTC. It is translated as CASSFWGGEQYF.

On this clonotype itself: A read error may be the cause here, since a much bigger clone is one base away. This chain connects TRBV20-1 to TRBJ1-2, with unresolved D. Germline CDR1 reads DFQATT; CDR2 reads SNEGSKA (reference sequence). The CDR3 extends over 13 amino acids. V was shortened by 1 base and J by 0 bases, with 6 bases between the two germline ends. The CDR3 is CSARGETNYGYTF. CDR3 coding DNA: TGCAGTGCTAGAGGCGAGACTAACTATGGCTACACCTTC.

Many counts were recorded for this clonotype. The CDR3 is CASSRDSLYYGYTF. CDR3 DNA: TGTGCCAGCAGTCGGGACAGCCTCTATTATGGCTACACCTTC. V gene TRBV6-5 combines with J gene TRBJ1-2; TRBD1 matches 7 bases. Germline loops: CDR1 MNHEY, CDR2 SVGAGI. The J segment lost 5 bases and the V segment lost 5 bases, leaving 8 bases of the junction unmatched. This CDR3 is 14 amino acids long.

In its sample, this clonotype was seen a few times. V and J are TRBV15 and TRBJ2-3; no definite D call. V lost 0 bases, J lost 3 bases, and 13 bases lay in between. The CDR3 has 16 amino acids. Germline V gene sequence: CDR1 LNHNV, CDR2 YYDKDF (reference sequence). The CDR3, as DNA: TGTGCCACCAGCAGAGATCGGGCCCTGGGGACAGATACGCAGTATTTT. Translating it yields CATSRDRALGTDTQYF.

Notes on this clonotype: A read error is possible here, since a much larger clone lies one base away. The chain couples TRBV7-8 to TRBJ1-4, with D possibly matching TRBD1 (5 bases). The CDR3 spans 16 residues. CDR1 and CDR2 (germline): SGHVS, FQNEAQ. The CDR3 DNA reads TGTGCCTGCAGTTTAGGGTCGGCGGGGGGGAGTGAAAAACTGTTTTTT. This codes for CACSLGSAGGSEKLFF.

The rearrangement joins TRBV21-1 to TRBJ2-3. TRBV21-1 is a known pseudogene. The length of the CDR3 is 15 residues. The CDR3 reads CASSQYYRRSDTQYF. In nucleotides, the CDR3 is TGTGCCAGCAGTCAGTATTATCGCAGGTCAGATACGCAGTATTTT.

This clonotype was counted between two and nine times. CDR3 in amino acids: CASTTWGPEKLFF. In nucleotides, the CDR3 is TGTGCCAGCACCACATGGGGTCCCGAAAAACTGTTTTTT. The chain carries TRBV25-1 and TRBJ1-4; D unclear. The CDR3 runs to 13 residues. The ends were cut back, 7 bases at V and 8 bases at J, with 14 bases in the middle. Per germline, CDR1 MGHDK and CDR2 SYGVNS.

This clonotype was recorded a few times. The rearrangement joins TRBV4-1 to TRBJ1-1, with a tentative D call TRBD1 (6 bases). CDR3 length: 15 residues. Germline V gives CDR1 MGHRA, CDR2 YSYEKL. V dropped 5 bases and J dropped 3 bases, with 16 bases sitting between them. The CDR3 is CASSESRGADTEAFF. As DNA, the CDR3 is TGCGCCAGCAGCGAAAGTAGGGGGGCGGACACTGAAGCTTTCTTT.

The chain joins TRBV7-9 to TRBJ2-3; TRBD2 matches at 12 bases. With V trimmed by 5 bases and J by 1 base, 7 bases remained unmatched. Germline V lookup: CDR1 SEHNR, CDR2 FQNEAQ (reference sequence). The CDR3 has 17 residues. The DNA for the CDR3 is TGTGCCAGCAGCCCCAGACTAGCGGGGGCCGGCACAGATACGCAGTATTTT. This sequence encodes CASSPRLAGAGTDTQYF.

This chain links TRBV7-2 with TRBJ2-3; D unclear. The germline V gene encodes CDR1 SGHTA and CDR2 FQGNSA. V gave up 4 bases and J gave up 6 bases, with 8 bases separating them. This CDR3 contains 12 residues. The CDR3 DNA follows: TGTGCCAGCAGCTCGTGGTTGGATACGCAGTATTTT. Translated, it gives CASSSWLDTQYF.

This clonotype was observed at least ten times. The chain uses TRBV20-1 and TRBJ1-2; D gene unclear. Between the trimmed V and J ends, which lost 0 bases and 2 bases, there was a span of 7 bases. The CDR3 extends over 13 amino acids. CDR1 is DFQATT and CDR2 is SNEGSKA in the germline V gene (reference sequence). The chain's CDR3 is CSAREQRNYGYTF. In DNA form, the CDR3 reads TGCAGTGCTAGAGAGCAGCGGAACTATGGCTACACCTTC.

A remark on this clonotype: Mismatch with germline at one junction end may stem from a read error. V and J are TRBV5-6 and TRBJ1-6, with D possibly TRBD1 on 6 matching bases. From germline, CDR1 is SGHDT and CDR2 YYEEEE. This CDR3 spans 14 amino acids. The CDR3 DNA follows: TGTACCAGCTCCTACAGGGAAAATAATTCACCCCTCCACTTT. Translated: CTSSYRENNSPLHF.

This rearrangement joins TRBV20-1 to TRBJ1-2; perhaps TRBD1 as D (5 bases). The germline V gene has CDR1 DFQATT and CDR2 SNEGSKA (reference sequence). Deletions cut 4 bases from V and 3 bases from J, with 12 bases between. The CDR3 spans 13 residues. The chain's CDR3 is CSAKPRGHYGYTF. The CDR3 DNA is TGCAGTGCTAAACCCCGGGGCCACTATGGCTACACCTTC.

The J gene is TRBJ2-7, the V gene TRBV9; D is perhaps TRBD2 (6 bases). The CDR3 is 14 residues long. With 4 bases removed from V and 7 bases from J, the gap between germline ends came to 18 bases. From germline, CDR1 is SGDLS and CDR2 YYNGEE. The DNA of the CDR3 is TGTGCCAGCAGCTCCGGGCGTCAGGGAGGTGAGCAGTACTTC. This codes for CASSSGRQGGEQYF.

This clonotype has a count of ten or more. V and J are TRBV9 and TRBJ2-1; 7 bases line up with TRBD1. The CDR3 is made up of 14 amino acids. V shed 3 bases, J shed 4 bases, and the junction held 4 bases outside the gene matches. Germline values: CDR1 SGDLS, CDR2 YYNGEE. The CDR3: CASSDRGQYNEQFF. The DNA for the CDR3 is TGTGCCAGCAGCGACAGGGGCCAATACAATGAGCAGTTCTTC.

The CDR3 DNA reads as TGTGCCAGCAGGAGACTAGCGGGGGGCTACGAGCAGTACTTC. It encodes CASRRLAGGYEQYF. J is TRBJ2-7 and V is TRBV28, with TRBD2 matching over 13 bases. With V trimmed by 6 bases and J by 3 bases, 2 bases remained unmatched. The CDR3 has 14 amino acids. Germline loops: CDR1 MDHEN, CDR2 SYDVKM.

In nucleotides, the CDR3 is TGTGCCAGCAGCCGCAGGCAGGGGAGCTCCTACAATGAGCAGTACTTC. Its translation is CASSRRQGSSYNEQYF. The chain links TRBV28 to TRBJ2-1; possibly TRBD1 for D (6 bases). The end of the DNA fits TRBJ2-7 better, so the J call may be wrong. Germline V CDR1 and CDR2: MDHEN, SYDVKM. The CDR3 runs to 16 residues.

This clonotype has a count of ten or more. V is TRBV12-3 or TRBV12-4 and J is TRBJ2-3; D tentatively reads TRBD1 or TRBD2 (5 bases each). The CDR3 spans 14 residues. Between the trimmed V and J ends, which lost 6 bases and 0 bases, there was a span of 10 bases. The CDR3 sequence is CASSLGASTDTQYF. The CDR3 nucleotides read TGTGCCAGCAGCCTCGGGGCGAGCACAGATACGCAGTATTTT.

This clonotype has more than one count but fewer than ten. The chain recombines TRBV4-2 with TRBJ1-1; D unresolved. Per germline, CDR1 LGHNA and CDR2 YNFKEQ. V was clipped by 6 bases and J by 6 bases, with 17 bases between them. The CDR3 is 14 residues long. Written as DNA, the CDR3 is TGTGCCAGCAGACGAAGAGAAGAACGGTCTGAAGCTTTCTTT. Protein sequence: CASRRREERSEAFF.